The 27 T cell receptor beta chains below were found in one sample sequenced in a study of blood T cell repertoires in COVID-19. The protocol was immunoSEQ multiplex PCR, while the TCRdb copy is restricted to in-frame clones and leaves out a portion. The data contain about 380,000 clones, 85% of them singletons. Specimen: peripheral blood. These receptors originate from a woman aged 18-29 years with acute or convalescent COVID-19.

The J gene is TRBJ1-5, the V gene TRBV2; TRBD1 agrees at 9 bases. CDR1 SNHLY and CDR2 FYNNEI come from the germline V gene. V gave up 8 bases and J gave up 7 bases; unmatched junction bases: 9. This CDR3 is 14 amino acids long. The CDR3 DNA is TGTGCCAGCGAAGGGGACAGGGATGAACAGCCCCAGCATTTT. This codes for CASEGDRDEQPQHF.

With regard to this clone: Just one base apart from a much larger clone, this may be a read error. In DNA form, the CDR3 reads TGTGCCAGCAGCTTGGGAGGGTCTGGGGCCAACGTCCTGACTTTC. This sequence encodes CASSLGGSGANVLTF. The chain employs TRBV5-6 and TRBJ2-6, with D maybe TRBD2 (5 bases). Trimming stripped 0 bases from V and 1 base from J, with 5 bases between. CDR3 length: 15 residues. CDR1 and CDR2 from the germline V gene are SGHDT and YYEEEE.

CDR3 sequence reads: CTSSSRERNYEQYF. CDR3 nucleotide sequence: TGCACCAGCAGCTCCCGGGAACGGAACTACGAGCAGTACTTC. This chain uses TRBV1 with TRBJ2-7; whether TRBD2, the table's D call, matches the DNA was not checked. TRBV1 has pseudogene status. The CDR3 has 14 amino acids.

This clone was seen once. This chain joins TRBV5-1 and TRBJ1-1, with D perhaps TRBD1 (6 bases). V dropped 0 bases and J dropped 2 bases, with 23 bases sitting between them. Germline CDR1 SGHRS, CDR2 YFSETQ. The CDR3 spans 19 residues. CDR3: CASSLGGFARGNPNTEAFF. DNA of the CDR3: TGCGCCAGCAGCTTGGGGGGCTTCGCTAGGGGGAATCCTAACACTGAAGCTTTCTTT.

The chain recombines TRBV6-6 with TRBJ2-7, with D possibly TRBD2 on 5 matching bases. V was shortened by 6 bases and J by 0 bases, with 18 bases between the two germline ends. The CDR3 is 16 residues long. The germline CDR1 and CDR2 sequences are MNHNY and SVGAGI (reference sequence). In nucleotides, the CDR3 is TGTGCCAGCAGCCCCCAAGCCGGCGGGTCCTCCTACGAGCAGTACTTC. Its translation is CASSPQAGGSSYEQYF.

Concerning this clone: The same CDR3 is also encoded by other DNA sequences in this sample. J is TRBJ2-7 and V is TRBV7-6; the match to TRBD1 covers 7 bases. CDR1 SGHVS and CDR2 FNYEAQ come from the germline V gene. V gave up 5 bases and J gave up 4 bases; unmatched junction bases: 14. This CDR3 has 16 amino acids. CDR3 nucleotides: TGTGCCAGCAGCCCAGAGGTAGGACAGGCGGAATACGAGCAGTACTTC. Protein product: CASSPEVGQAEYEQYF.

V usage is TRBV7-2 and J usage is TRBJ2-7, with 8 bases aligning to TRBD2. This CDR3 is built from 15 residues. The germline V gene has CDR1 SGHTA and CDR2 FQGNSA. V lost 5 bases and J lost 4; bases outside the gene matches: 10. The CDR3 DNA sequence: TGTGCCAGCAGCACTAGGCCGGGGGGGGTGTACGAGCAGTACTTC. It yields the protein CASSTRPGGVYEQYF.

The DNA of the CDR3 is TGTGCCAGCAGCCAAGATACCGCAGGGGGTCAGCCCCAGCATTTT. This encodes CASSQDTAGGQPQHF. The chain combines TRBV3-1 (or the pseudogene TRBV3-2) with TRBJ1-5; 7 nucleotides agree with TRBD1. CDR3 length equals 15 residues. In germline, CDR1 is LGHDT, CDR2 YNNKEL (reference sequence). With 0 bases clipped from V and 6 bases from J, the junction kept 5 bases outside the gene matches.

The gene calls are TRBV3-1 (or the pseudogene TRBV3-2) and TRBJ2-7, with 12 bases matching TRBD2. Unmatched junction bases numbered 8, after V lost 5 bases and J lost 3 bases. Per germline, CDR1 LGHDT and CDR2 YNNKEL (reference sequence). The CDR3 runs 16 residues. Written as DNA, the CDR3 is TGTGCCAGCAGCTTAAAAAGACTAGCGGGAGTCTACGAGCAGTACTTC. This translates into CASSLKRLAGVYEQYF.

The chain has TRBV19 and TRBJ2-6; perhaps TRBD2 as D (5 bases). With 6 bases removed from V and 0 bases from J, the gap between germline ends came to 15 bases. This CDR3 has 17 amino acids. Per the germline V gene, CDR1 is LNHDA and CDR2 is SQIVND (reference sequence). This CDR3 reads CASRVPPSPSGANVLTF. The CDR3 nucleotides read TGTGCCAGTAGAGTCCCGCCTAGCCCCTCTGGGGCCAACGTCCTGACTTTC.

The chain recombines TRBV19 with TRBJ1-5; D uncertain. The germline V gene encodes CDR1 LNHDA and CDR2 SQIVND (reference sequence). Trimming pared 1 base from V and 0 bases from J, leaving 7 bases between. The CDR3 extends over 15 amino acids. The CDR3 DNA follows: TGTGCCAGTAGTATAGCGGGGTCTAGCAATCAGCCCCAGCATTTT. It translates to CASSIAGSSNQPQHF. The variable domain in full, with the rest retrieved from reference TRBV19 and TRBJ1-5, is DGGITQSPKYLFRKEGQNVTLSCEQNLNHDAMYWYRQDPGQGLRLIYYSQIVNDFQKGDIAEGYSVSREKKESFPLTVTSAQKNPTAFYLCASSIAGSSNQPQHFGDGTRLSIL.

This chain links TRBV12-3 or TRBV12-4 with TRBJ1-5; D not certain. This CDR3 is 13 amino acids long. V lost 3 bases, J lost 4 bases, and 7 bases lay in between. The CDR3 is CASSFFPNQPQHF. For the CDR3, the DNA is TGTGCCAGCAGTTTTTTCCCGAATCAGCCCCAGCATTTT.

V usage is TRBV6-6 and J usage is TRBJ1-2; the match to TRBD1 covers 8 bases. CDR3 size: 14 residues. Trimming removed 7 bases from V and 3 bases from J; junction bases left unmatched: 7. The germline CDR1 and CDR2 sequences are MNHNY and SVGAGI (reference sequence). This CDR3 is CASTLMDRDYGYTF. DNA for the CDR3: TGTGCCAGCACTCTAATGGACAGGGACTATGGCTACACCTTC.

The V gene is TRBV27, the J gene TRBJ2-7, with 7 bases aligning to TRBD2. There are 13 residues in the CDR3. The V gene end was trimmed by 4 bases and the J gene end by 8 bases; junction bases not matched to a gene: 8. Germline V gene lookup returns CDR1 MNHEY and CDR2 SMNVEV (reference sequence). CDR3: CASSWDYLTQQYF. CDR3 DNA sequence: TGTGCCAGCAGTTGGGACTACCTAACTCAGCAGTACTTC.

The V gene is TRBV10-2, the J gene TRBJ1-5; D is unclear. The V end lost 4 bases, the J end lost 3 bases, and 7 bases lay between the germline ends. CDR1 and CDR2 (germline): WSHSY, SAAADI. The CDR3 is made up of 13 amino acids. The DNA for the CDR3 is TGCGCCAGCAGTGGAGGGTACAATCAGCCCCAGCATTTT. It yields the protein CASSGGYNQPQHF.

V and J are TRBV5-1 and TRBJ2-7; D perhaps matches TRBD1 (7 bases). The CDR3 sequence is 15 residues long. Germline lookup yields CDR1 SGHRS and CDR2 YFSETQ. The ends were cut back, 0 bases at V and 4 bases at J, with 14 bases in the middle. The CDR3 sequence is CASSLAEAGGYEQYF. CDR3 sequence (DNA): TGCGCCAGCAGCTTGGCCGAGGCAGGGGGGTACGAGCAGTACTTC.

The V and J genes are TRBV5-1 and TRBJ2-3, with 9 positions matching TRBD2. The CDR3 consists of 16 residues. With 4 bases clipped from V and 2 bases from J, the junction kept 8 bases outside the gene matches. Per the germline V gene, CDR1 is SGHRS and CDR2 is YFSETQ. CDR3 nucleotides: TGCGCCAGCAGCATACCAGCGGGAGGAGTCACAGATACGCAGTATTTT. It yields the protein CASSIPAGGVTDTQYF.

The chain is built from TRBV27 and TRBJ2-3; perhaps TRBD2 as D (5 bases). Per the germline V gene, CDR1 is MNHEY and CDR2 is SMNVEV (reference sequence). The CDR3 is 15 amino acids. The germline V and J ends were trimmed by 4 bases and 6 bases, with 17 bases remaining between them. Here the CDR3 reads CASSSLGRPGDTQYF. Here the CDR3 DNA reads TGTGCCAGCAGTTCTTTGGGCCGTCCGGGGGATACGCAGTATTTT.

This rearrangement joins TRBV6-5 to TRBJ1-2; no clear D. V dropped 3 bases and J dropped 7 bases, with 15 bases sitting between them. This CDR3 region has 14 residues. Per germline, CDR1 MNHEY and CDR2 SVGAGI. As DNA, the CDR3 is TGTGCCAGCAGTTATGCTGAGGAGTCGGGTGGCTACACCTTC. Translation: CASSYAEESGGYTF.

The rearrangement uses TRBV15 and TRBJ2-7; 9 positions match TRBD2. The CDR3 totals 15 residues. CDR1 and CDR2 from the germline V gene are LNHNV and YYDKDF (reference sequence). Trimming at V came to 5 bases and at J to 3 bases, leaving 8 bases not matched to a gene. The DNA of the CDR3 is TGTGCCACCAGCGGTGAGCGGGAGGTATTCTACGAGCAGTACTTC. As protein: CATSGEREVFYEQYF.

This clone was recorded only once. The J gene is TRBJ2-1, the V gene TRBV2, with a tentative D call TRBD1 (6 bases). CDR1 is SNHLY, CDR2 FYNNEI, per germline. V lost 6 bases and J 4 bases, leaving 16 bases between the germline ends. The CDR3 loop spans 15 amino acids. CDR3 residues: CASSVMGTLYNEQFF. The CDR3 DNA follows: TGTGCCAGCAGCGTTATGGGGACACTGTACAATGAGCAGTTCTTC. Supplemented by reference TRBV2 and TRBJ2-1, the full variable domain reads EPEVTQTPSHQVTQMGQEVILRCVPISNHLYFYWYRQILGQKVEFLVSFYNNEISEKSEIFDDQFSVERPDGSNFTLKIRSTKLEDSAMYFCASSVMGTLYNEQFFGPGTRLTVL.

V gene TRBV10-3 combines with J gene TRBJ1-5, with D perhaps matching TRBD1 (6 bases). Trimming removed 0 bases at V and 6 bases at J, with 9 bases between. The CDR3 loop spans 14 amino acids. Germline assignment: CDR1 ENHRY and CDR2 SYGVKD. CDR3 sequence reads: CAISESAGVQPQHF. The CDR3 bases are TGTGCCATCAGTGAGTCTGCAGGGGTTCAGCCCCAGCATTTT.

The chain couples TRBV19 to TRBJ2-7; possibly TRBD1 for D (5 bases). Germline values: CDR1 LNHDA, CDR2 SQIVND (reference sequence). Trimming took 2 bases from V and 2 from J, leaving 13 bases between them. CDR3 length: 15 residues. In nucleotides, the CDR3 is TGTGCCAGTAGTATATCGCCGACAGTTCCCTACGAGCAGTACTTC. As protein: CASSISPTVPYEQYF.

This clone was picked up one time. V gene TRBV6-1 combines with J gene TRBJ2-5, with TRBD1 identical over 7 bases. CDR3 length: 15 residues. Trimming took 1 base from V and 8 from J; bases not matched to a gene: 10. CDR1 and CDR2 from the germline V gene are MNHNS and SASEGT. The CDR3 region has the DNA TGTGCCAGCAGTGAAGTCTGGACAGGATGGGTCACCCAGTACTTC. This translates into CASSEVWTGWVTQYF.

The chain has TRBV18 and TRBJ1-4; weak D call: TRBD1 (6 bases). Germline V lookup: CDR1 KGHSH, CDR2 LQKENI. Trimming took off 3 bases at V and 5 bases at J, with 13 bases between the two ends. The CDR3 has 15 amino acids. The DNA of the CDR3 is TGTGCCAGCTCACCCCTTGGGACAAAGAATGAAAAACTGTTTTTT. The encoded protein is CASSPLGTKNEKLFF.

The rearrangement uses TRBV28 and TRBJ1-1, with 7 nucleotides matching TRBD1. This CDR3 contains 13 residues. The germline V gene encodes CDR1 MDHEN and CDR2 SYDVKM. V lost 10 bases to trimming and J lost 0 bases; unmatched junction nucleotides: 5. CDR3: CATTQGLNTEAFF. The CDR3 nucleotides read TGTGCCACTACACAGGGGCTGAACACTGAAGCTTTCTTT.

The gene calls are TRBV2 and TRBJ1-2, with D uncertain. The CDR3 length is 11 residues. Looked up from germline, CDR1 is SNHLY and CDR2 is FYNNEI. The germline V and J ends were trimmed by 5 bases and 3 bases, with 4 bases remaining between them. The CDR3 loop is CASSPDYGYTF. The CDR3 bases are TGTGCCAGCAGTCCAGACTATGGCTACACCTTC.